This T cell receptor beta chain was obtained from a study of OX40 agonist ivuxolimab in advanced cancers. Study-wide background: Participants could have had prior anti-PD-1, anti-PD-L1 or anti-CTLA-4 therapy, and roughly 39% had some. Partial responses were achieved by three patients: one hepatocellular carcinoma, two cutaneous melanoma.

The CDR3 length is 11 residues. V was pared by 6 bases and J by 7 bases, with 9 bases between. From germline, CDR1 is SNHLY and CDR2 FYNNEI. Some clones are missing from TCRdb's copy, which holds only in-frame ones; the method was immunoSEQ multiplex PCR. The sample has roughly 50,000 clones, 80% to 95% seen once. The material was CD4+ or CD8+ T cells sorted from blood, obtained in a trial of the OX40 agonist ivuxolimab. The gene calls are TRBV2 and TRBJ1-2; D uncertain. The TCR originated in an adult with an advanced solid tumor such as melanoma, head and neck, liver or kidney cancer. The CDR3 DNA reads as TGTGCCAGCAGGTATATTGGTGGCTACACCTTC. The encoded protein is CASRYIGGYTF.